These T cell receptor beta chains were read from a single sample in a study of OX40 agonist ivuxolimab in advanced cancers. Profiling relied on immunoSEQ multiplex PCR, and the TCRdb table lists in-frame clones only, not all of them. The sample has more than 35,000 clones; 65% to 80% are singletons. Specimen: CD4+ or CD8+ T cells sorted from blood, collected in a trial of the OX40 agonist ivuxolimab. The receptors were gathered from an adult with an advanced solid tumor such as melanoma, head and neck, liver or kidney cancer. Each CDR3 is given with its conserved first and last residue. D genes are given only for firm matches. The size field is filled for only some rows; it gives once, few, many or a size class.

V: TRBV27
D: -
J: TRBJ2-1
size: -
CDR3: CASNSGRQGNEQFF
DNA: TGTGCCAGCAACTCGGGGCGCCAAGGCAATGAGCAGTTCTTC

V: TRBV5-1
D: -
J: TRBJ1-1
size: -
CDR3: CASSRTADEAFF
DNA: TGCGCCAGCAGCCGGACAGCTGACGAGGCTTTCTTT

V: TRBV7-6
D: TRBD2
J: TRBJ2-5
size: few
CDR3: CASNREGGKETQYF
DNA: TGTGCCAGCAACCGGGAGGGGGGGAAAGAGACCCAGTACTTC

V: TRBV9
D: -
J: TRBJ2-5
size: -
CDR3: CASSASPYQETQYF
DNA: TGTGCCAGCAGCGCCAGCCCGTACCAAGAGACCCAGTACTTC

V: TRBV10-3
D: TRBD2
J: TRBJ2-1
size: -
CDR3: CAISEWEGGPSGRSSYNEQFF
DNA: TGTGCCATCAGTGAGTGGGAGGGAGGGCCTAGCGGGAGGAGCTCCTACAATGAGCAGTTCTTC

V: TRBV28
D: -
J: TRBJ2-1
size: -
CDR3: CASSLGVGEQFF
DNA: TGTGCCAGCAGTTTAGGTGTGGGTGAGCAGTTCTTC

V: TRBV19
D: -
J: TRBJ2-1
size: -
CDR3: CASSSGSTSYNEQFF
DNA: TGTGCCAGTAGTAGTGGGTCGACCTCCTACAATGAGCAGTTCTTC

V: TRBV5-6
D: -
J: TRBJ1-1
size: few
CDR3: CASSYIPGLPFLTEGAFF
DNA: TGTGCCAGCAGCTATATACCGGGTCTCCCTTTTTTAACAGAGGGAGCTTTCTTT

V: TRBV5-1
D: -
J: TRBJ2-7
size: few
CDR3: CASSLNAYEQYF
DNA: TGCGCCAGCAGCTTGAACGCATACGAGCAGTACTTC

V: TRBV6-6
D: -
J: TRBJ2-3
size: -
CDR3: CASSYGQGGDTDTQYF
DNA: TGTGCCAGCAGTTACGGGCAGGGGGGGGACACAGATACGCAGTATTTT

V: TRBV7-2
D: -
J: TRBJ2-2
size: -
CDR3: CASSSSRDTGELFF
DNA: TGTGCCAGCAGCTCCTCACGGGACACCGGGGAGCTGTTTTTT

V: TRBV7-9
D: TRBD2
J: TRBJ2-5
size: -
CDR3: CASSRGGWETQYF
DNA: TGTGCCAGCAGCCGCGGGGGTTGGGAGACCCAGTACTTC

V: TRBV19
D: TRBD1
J: TRBJ2-6
size: -
CDR3: CASSPRDRDGANVLTF
DNA: TGTGCCAGTAGTCCCCGGGACAGGGATGGGGCCAACGTCCTGACTTTC

V: TRBV28
D: TRBD2
J: TRBJ2-1
size: few
CDR3: CASQLGGGYNEQFF
DNA: TGTGCCAGCCAACTTGGGGGGGGGTACAATGAGCAGTTCTTC

V: TRBV27
D: TRBD2
J: TRBJ2-7
size: -
CDR3: CASSPRAGGMHEQYF
DNA: TGTGCCAGCAGTCCTCGAGCGGGAGGTATGCACGAGCAGTACTTC

V: TRBV29-1
D: -
J: TRBJ2-3
size: -
CDR3: CSVESWRDLTDTQYF
DNA: TGCAGCGTTGAATCCTGGCGGGACCTCACAGATACGCAGTATTTT

V: TRBV7-9
D: TRBD2
J: TRBJ2-1
size: medium-sized
CDR3: CASSPKASGSNEQFF
DNA: TGTGCCAGCAGCCCGAAGGCTAGCGGGAGCAATGAGCAGTTCTTC

V: TRBV6-5
D: -
J: TRBJ1-5
size: -
CDR3: CASSYLQGGQPQHF
DNA: TGTGCCAGCAGTTATCTACAGGGCGGACAGCCCCAGCATTTT

V: TRBV5-6
D: -
J: TRBJ2-7
size: -
CDR3: CASSPPGQDGTYEQYF
DNA: TGTGCCAGCAGCCCTCCGGGCCAGGACGGGACCTACGAGCAGTACTTC

V: TRBV2
D: -
J: TRBJ2-1
size: once
CDR3: CASSTGFNEQFF
DNA: TGTGCCAGCAGTACAGGGTTCAATGAGCAGTTCTTC

V: TRBV4-1
D: TRBD2
J: TRBJ2-7
size: -
CDR3: CASSQDPSGKSYEQYF
DNA: TGCGCCAGCAGCCAAGACCCTAGCGGGAAGTCCTACGAGCAGTACTTC

V: TRBV10-3
D: TRBD1
J: TRBJ1-2
size: -
CDR3: CAISEPDRANYGYTF
DNA: TGTGCCATCAGTGAGCCCGACAGGGCTAACTATGGCTACACCTTC

V: TRBV18
D: TRBD2
J: TRBJ2-3
size: -
CDR3: CASSVPPSGLVTDTQYF
DNA: TGTGCCAGCTCAGTCCCCCCTAGCGGGCTTGTCACAGATACGCAGTATTTT

V: TRBV4-2
D: TRBD2
J: TRBJ2-7
size: -
CDR3: CASSQDWTSGPYEQYF
DNA: TGTGCCAGCAGCCAAGATTGGACTAGCGGACCATACGAGCAGTACTTC

V: TRBV28
D: -
J: TRBJ2-7
size: few
CDR3: CASSSHNSAYEQYF
DNA: TGTGCCAGCAGTTCACATAACAGCGCCTACGAGCAGTACTTC

V: TRBV21-1
D: -
J: TRBJ2-7
size: once
CDR3: CASSKEGASSYEQYF
DNA: TGTGCCAGCAGCAAAGAGGGGGCTAGCTCCTACGAGCAGTACTTC

V: TRBV5-1
D: -
J: TRBJ2-4
size: -
CDR3: CASSPGTAKNIQYF
DNA: TGCGCCAGCAGCCCCGGGACAGCCAAAAACATTCAGTACTTC

V: TRBV11-1
D: -
J: TRBJ2-1
size: once
CDR3: CASSLEVGLSAYNEQFF
DNA: TGTGCCAGCAGCTTAGAAGTGGGCCTTAGCGCCTACAATGAGCAGTTCTTC

V: TRBV28
D: -
J: TRBJ2-5
size: -
CDR3: CASNSRETQYF
DNA: TGTGCCAGCAATTCGAGAGAGACCCAGTACTTC

V: TRBV25-1
D: TRBD1
J: TRBJ1-2
size: -
CDR3: CASNPGRGGGGYTF
DNA: TGTGCCAGCAACCCCGGGAGAGGGGGCGGTGGCTACACCTTC

V: TRBV29-1
D: -
J: TRBJ1-2
size: -
CDR3: CSIVTNYGYTF
DNA: TGCAGCATCGTGACTAACTATGGCTACACCTTC

V: TRBV28
D: TRBD1
J: TRBJ1-1
size: -
CDR3: CASTNRQGVGSF
DNA: TGTGCCAGCACCAACCGACAGGGGGTAGGGTCATTT

V: TRBV11-1
D: TRBD2
J: TRBJ2-1
size: once
CDR3: CASSRTSGRDEQFF
DNA: TGTGCCAGCAGCCGGACTAGCGGGAGGGATGAGCAGTTCTTC

V: TRBV7-2
D: TRBD2
J: TRBJ2-1
size: -
CDR3: CASSPSQSGRRRGYNEQFF
DNA: TGTGCCAGCAGCCCTTCCCAGAGCGGGAGGCGACGGGGTTACAATGAGCAGTTCTTC

V: TRBV29-1
D: TRBD1
J: TRBJ1-5
size: -
CDR3: CSVLQGVGQPQHF
DNA: TGCAGCGTTCTCCAGGGGGTGGGTCAGCCCCAGCATTTT

V: TRBV21-1
D: -
J: TRBJ2-7
size: -
CDR3: CASSKILDGSYEQYF
DNA: TGTGCCAGCAGCAAAATTTTGGACGGAAGCTACGAGCAGTACTTC

V: TRBV10-1
D: TRBD2
J: TRBJ2-1
size: -
CDR3: CASTSGSGSSYNEQFF
DNA: TGCGCCAGCACTTCGGGTAGCGGGAGCTCCTACAATGAGCAGTTCTTC

V: TRBV7-9
D: TRBD1
J: TRBJ2-7
size: once
CDR3: CASSFVRTGSYEQYF
DNA: TGTGCCAGCAGCTTTGTCAGGACAGGGTCCTACGAGCAGTACTTC

V: TRBV7-7
D: -
J: TRBJ2-3
size: -
CDR3: CASSLDGPTDTQYF
DNA: TGTGCCAGCAGCTTAGATGGGCCCACAGATACGCAGTATTTT

V: TRBV7-9
D: -
J: TRBJ1-5
size: -
CDR3: CASSFDGNQPQHF
DNA: TGTGCCAGCAGCTTTGACGGGAATCAGCCCCAGCATTTT

V: TRBV7-8
D: -
J: TRBJ2-5
size: -
CDR3: CASSGMGSLETQYF
DNA: TGTGCCAGCAGCGGGATGGGTTCTTTGGAGACCCAGTACTTC

V: TRBV27
D: -
J: TRBJ2-3
size: few
CDR3: CASSFHLRGADTQYF
DNA: TGTGCCAGCAGTTTCCACCTCCGGGGCGCAGATACGCAGTATTTT

V: TRBV7-9
D: -
J: TRBJ2-5
size: -
CDR3: CASSLSVSGQETQYF
DNA: TGTGCCAGCAGCTTATCGGTTAGCGGACAAGAGACCCAGTACTTC

V: TRBV6-1
D: -
J: TRBJ2-7
size: -
CDR3: CASSEGTPRWDEQYF
DNA: TGTGCCAGCAGTGAAGGGACACCCCGCTGGGACGAGCAGTACTTC

V: TRBV27
D: TRBD2
J: TRBJ2-7
size: few
CDR3: CASSQTSGTHEQYF
DNA: TGTGCCAGCAGCCAGACTAGCGGGACCCACGAGCAGTACTTC

V: TRBV7-7
D: TRBD2
J: TRBJ2-7
size: -
CDR3: CASSPGTSGIYEQYF
DNA: TGTGCCAGCAGTCCCGGGACTAGCGGGATTTACGAGCAGTACTTC

V: TRBV4-1
D: TRBD1
J: TRBJ1-1
size: once
CDR3: CASSQDSFLGTANEAFF
DNA: TGCGCCAGCAGCCAAGACTCTTTCCTGGGGACAGCTAATGAAGCTTTCTTT

V: TRBV15
D: -
J: TRBJ2-3
size: -
CDR3: CATSGYTDTQYF
DNA: TGTGCCACCAGCGGATACACAGATACGCAGTATTTT

V: TRBV10-1
D: TRBD1
J: TRBJ2-4
size: -
CDR3: CASSESTGPGVKNIQYF
DNA: TGCGCCAGCAGTGAGTCGACAGGGCCCGGGGTCAAAAACATTCAGTACTTC

V: TRBV7-8
D: -
J: TRBJ2-7
size: -
CDR3: CASSPLISYEQYF
DNA: TGTGCCAGCAGCCCACTCATCTCCTACGAGCAGTACTTC

V: TRBV19
D: TRBD2
J: TRBJ2-3
size: once
CDR3: CASSMVGLAEDTQYF
DNA: TGTGCCAGTAGTATGGTCGGACTAGCTGAAGATACGCAGTATTTT

V: TRBV19
D: TRBD2
J: TRBJ2-7
size: few
CDR3: CASSTSSGRPSSYEQYF
DNA: TGTGCCAGTAGTACGTCTAGCGGGAGGCCGAGCTCCTACGAGCAGTACTTC

V: TRBV7-9
D: -
J: TRBJ1-2
size: few
CDR3: CASSSQANYGYTF
DNA: TGTGCCAGCAGCTCCCAGGCGAACTATGGCTACACCTTC

V: TRBV27
D: -
J: TRBJ2-6
size: few
CDR3: CASSYQGSGANVLTF
DNA: TGTGCCAGCAGTTACCAGGGCTCTGGGGCCAACGTCCTGACTTTC

V: TRBV7-7
D: TRBD2
J: TRBJ2-5
size: -
CDR3: CASSSGTSGETQYF
DNA: TGTGCCAGCAGCTCCGGGACTAGCGGGGAGACCCAGTACTTC

V: TRBV4-3
D: -
J: TRBJ2-2
size: -
CDR3: CASSQDTAGELFF
DNA: TGCGCCAGCAGCCAAGATACGGCCGGGGAGCTGTTTTTT

V: TRBV2
D: -
J: TRBJ1-5
size: -
CDR3: CASSEGVEPQHF
DNA: TGTGCCAGCAGTGAAGGGGTAGAGCCCCAGCATTTT

V: TRBV2
D: TRBD1
J: TRBJ1-1
size: -
CDR3: CASSFTGARSTEAFF
DNA: TGTGCCAGCAGTTTTACAGGGGCTCGGAGCACTGAAGCTTTCTTT